A single sample is the source of the 10 T cell receptor beta chains below, sequenced in a study of cytomegalovirus exposure and HLA in healthy donors (dated by TCRdb to the late 2010s). The library was produced with the immunoSEQ multiplex PCR assay. For the multiplex PCR, a mixture combining 60 forward primers for TCR Vbeta segments and 13 reverse primers for TCR Jbeta segments was used. This immuneACCESS table, as held by TCRdb, lists in-frame sequences with V and J called but not all clones. Of the missing ones, under half trace to an unresolved V gene in checked studies; the others have no known cause. Here the sample has roughly 100,000 clones; roughly two thirds occur a single time. Jointly, the top ten make up 2.5% to 3.5% of the sample. The specimen sequenced was PBMCs. These receptors came from a female donor in good health and CMV-seronegative.

This chain uses TRBV25-1 with TRBJ2-7; TRBD1 agrees at 8 bases. The CDR3 is 15 residues long. J lost 2 bases, V lost 1 base, and 4 bases had no gene match. CDR1 is MGHDK and CDR2 is SYGVNS in the germline V gene. In DNA, the CDR3 is TGTGCCAGCAGTGAATCAGGGGGCCGGGCCTACGAGCAGTACTTC. Its protein is CASSESGGRAYEQYF.

This clone showed up just a few times. The chain has TRBV6-1 and TRBJ2-1; 9 nucleotides agree with TRBD1. V shed 6 bases, J shed 5 bases, and the junction held 2 bases outside the gene matches. Germline CDR1 reads MNHNS; CDR2 reads SASEGT. The CDR3 spans 13 residues. The CDR3 reads CASRGQGNNEQFF. The CDR3 nucleotides read TGTGCCAGCAGGGGACAGGGTAACAATGAGCAGTTCTTC.

This chain links TRBV29-1 with TRBJ1-1; 7 bases align to TRBD1. J lost 5 bases, V lost 7 bases, and 13 bases had no gene match. The CDR3 spans 14 residues. CDR1 and CDR2 from the germline V gene are SQVTM and ANQGSEA. The CDR3 reads CSAAKEGAGTEAFF. CDR3 DNA sequence: TGCAGCGCCGCGAAGGAGGGGGCTGGGACTGAAGCTTTCTTT.

J is TRBJ2-7 and V is TRBV28; D may be TRBD1 (6 bases). From germline, CDR1 is MDHEN and CDR2 SYDVKM. This CDR3 contains 14 residues. Trimming pared 6 bases from V and 3 bases from J, leaving 15 bases between. The CDR3 nucleotides are TGTGCCAGCAGGTACGCCGGGACAAGCTACGAGCAGTACTTC. Translating it yields CASRYAGTSYEQYF.

The genes are TRBV5-6 and TRBJ1-2, with a tentative D call TRBD1 (5 bases). In germline, CDR1 is SGHDT, CDR2 YYEEEE. V gave up 2 bases and J gave up 5 bases, with 10 bases separating them. This CDR3 is 13 amino acids long. The CDR3 region is CASSFRGTYGYTF. CDR3 DNA: TGTGCCAGCAGCTTCCGGGGGACGTATGGCTACACCTTC.

The V and J genes are TRBV21-1 and TRBJ2-5; no DNA check was done on the table's D call, TRBD2. TRBV21-1 has pseudogene status. The CDR3 totals 19 residues. The DNA of the CDR3 is TGTGCCAGCAGCTATCCGGAGACTAGTAAGGGGGGGGGTCGAGAGACCCAGTACTTC. Translation: CASSYPETSKGGGRETQYF.

CDR3 residues: CASSSMDRGLSGANVLTF. The CDR3 coding sequence is TGCGCCAGCAGCTCTATGGACAGGGGGCTCTCTGGGGCCAACGTCCTGACTTTC. This chain uses TRBV5-1 with TRBJ2-6; 11 bases are shared with TRBD1. Germline CDR1 is SGHRS and CDR2 is YFSETQ. The J segment lost 0 bases and the V segment lost 3 bases, leaving 5 bases of the junction unmatched. The CDR3 extends over 18 amino acids.

The rearrangement joins TRBV7-2 to TRBJ2-7, with D hard to call. The CDR3 contains 15 residues. The V end was cut by 1 base, the J end by 2 bases, with 12 bases between. Germline CDR1 and CDR2: SGHTA and FQGNSA. The CDR3 region is CASSLEVQRTYEQYF. CDR3 coding DNA: TGTGCCAGCAGCTTAGAGGTACAGAGAACCTACGAGCAGTACTTC. The full variable domain, in which reference TRBV7-2 and TRBJ2-7 provide the parts outside the CDR3, is GAGVSQSPSNKVTEKGKDVELRCDPISGHTALYWYRQSLGQGLEFLIYFQGNSAPDKSGLPSDRFSAERTGGSVSTLTIQRTQQEDSAVYLCASSLEVQRTYEQYFGPGTRLTVT.

This clone was found once. The genes are TRBV7-2 and TRBJ2-3, with 11 bases that match TRBD1. Germline CDR1 reads SGHTA; CDR2 reads FQGNSA. CDR3 size: 17 residues. V trimming: 1 base; J trimming: 4 bases; junction bases outside the gene matches: 7. The CDR3 DNA reads as TGTGCCAGCAGCTTAGTATCAGGACAGGGGGCTGCAGATACGCAGTATTTT. Translation gives CASSLVSGQGAADTQYF.

The chain employs TRBV7-2 and TRBJ1-2; D uncertain. There are 14 residues in the CDR3. Trimming took off 2 bases at V and 10 bases at J, with 17 bases between the two ends. Germline assignment: CDR1 SGHTA and CDR2 FQGNSA. Here the CDR3 DNA reads TGTGCCAGCAGCTTATCTCTCCAGCAGGCGCACTACACCTTC. It translates to CASSLSLQQAHYTF.